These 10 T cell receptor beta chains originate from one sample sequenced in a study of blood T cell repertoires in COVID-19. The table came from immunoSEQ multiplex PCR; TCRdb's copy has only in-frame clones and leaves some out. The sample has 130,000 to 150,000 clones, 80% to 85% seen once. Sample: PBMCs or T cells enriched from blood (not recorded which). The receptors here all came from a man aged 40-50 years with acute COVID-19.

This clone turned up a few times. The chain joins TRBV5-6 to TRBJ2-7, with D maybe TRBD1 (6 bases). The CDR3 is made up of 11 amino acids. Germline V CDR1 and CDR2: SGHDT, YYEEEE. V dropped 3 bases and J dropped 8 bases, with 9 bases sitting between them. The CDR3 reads CASSSGTQQYF. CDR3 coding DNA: TGTGCCAGCAGCTCCGGGACACAGCAGTACTTC.

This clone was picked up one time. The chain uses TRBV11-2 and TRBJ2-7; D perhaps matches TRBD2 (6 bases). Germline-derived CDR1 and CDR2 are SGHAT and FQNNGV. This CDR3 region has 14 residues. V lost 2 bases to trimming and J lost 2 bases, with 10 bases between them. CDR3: CASSLRLAPYEQYF. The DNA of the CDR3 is TGTGCCAGCAGCTTACGTCTAGCGCCCTACGAGCAGTACTTC.

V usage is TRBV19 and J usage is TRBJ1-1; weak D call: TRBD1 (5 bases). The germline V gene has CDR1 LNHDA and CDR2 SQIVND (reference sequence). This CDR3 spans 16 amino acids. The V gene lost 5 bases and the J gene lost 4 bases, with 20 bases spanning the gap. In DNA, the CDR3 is TGTGCCAGTAGTCCCGGGGGTAGTCGAACGGGCACTGAAGCTTTCTTT. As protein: CASSPGGSRTGTEAFF.

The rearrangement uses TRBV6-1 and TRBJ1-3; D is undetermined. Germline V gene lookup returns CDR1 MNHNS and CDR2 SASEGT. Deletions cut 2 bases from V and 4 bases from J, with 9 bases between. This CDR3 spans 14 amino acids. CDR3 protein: CASSETIVGNTIYF. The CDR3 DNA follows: TGTGCCAGCAGTGAAACTATAGTAGGAAACACCATATATTTT.

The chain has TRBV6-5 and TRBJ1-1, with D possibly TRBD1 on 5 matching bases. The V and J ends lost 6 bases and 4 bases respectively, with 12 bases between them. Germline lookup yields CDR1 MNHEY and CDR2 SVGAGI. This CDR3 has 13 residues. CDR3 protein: CASSLLGGTEAFF. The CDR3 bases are TGTGCCAGCAGCCTCCTGGGGGGCACTGAAGCTTTCTTT.

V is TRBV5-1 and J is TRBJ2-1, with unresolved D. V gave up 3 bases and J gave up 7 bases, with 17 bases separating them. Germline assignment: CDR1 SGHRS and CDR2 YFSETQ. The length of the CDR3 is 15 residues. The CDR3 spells CASSWKPIASNEQFF. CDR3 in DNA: TGCGCCAGCAGCTGGAAGCCCATAGCAAGTAATGAGCAGTTCTTC.

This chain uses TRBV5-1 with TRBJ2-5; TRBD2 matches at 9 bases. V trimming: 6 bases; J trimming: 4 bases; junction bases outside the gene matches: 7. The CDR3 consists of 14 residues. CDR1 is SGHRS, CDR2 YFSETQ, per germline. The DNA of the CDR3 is TGCGCCAGCAATACGGGCGGGGGGGCAGAGACCCAGTACTTC. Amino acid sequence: CASNTGGGAETQYF.

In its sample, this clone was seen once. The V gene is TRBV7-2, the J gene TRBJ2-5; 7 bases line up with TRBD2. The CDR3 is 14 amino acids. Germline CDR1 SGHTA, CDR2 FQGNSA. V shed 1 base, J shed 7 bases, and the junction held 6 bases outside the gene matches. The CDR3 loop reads CASSLGRLAGTQYF. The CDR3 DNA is TGTGCCAGCAGCTTAGGAAGGTTAGCGGGGACCCAGTACTTC.

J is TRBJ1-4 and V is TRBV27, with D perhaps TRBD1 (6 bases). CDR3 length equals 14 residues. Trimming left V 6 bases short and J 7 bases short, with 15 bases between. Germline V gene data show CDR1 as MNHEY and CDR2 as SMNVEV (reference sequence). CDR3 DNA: TGTGCCAGCAGCCTTGTGGGGGCCCGTGAAAAACTGTTTTTT. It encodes CASSLVGAREKLFF.

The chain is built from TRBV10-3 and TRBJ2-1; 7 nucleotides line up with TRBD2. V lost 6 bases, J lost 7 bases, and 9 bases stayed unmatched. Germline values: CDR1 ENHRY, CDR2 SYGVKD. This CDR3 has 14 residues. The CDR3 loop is CAIRSSGSGNEQFF. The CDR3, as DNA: TGTGCCATCAGAAGTAGCGGGTCGGGGAATGAGCAGTTCTTC.